The subject of this entry is one T cell receptor (beta chain). It lacks a known antigen. The record has no base qualities; no much larger clone is one base away. TCRbeta CDR3 regions were immunosequenced from genomic DNA with the immunoSEQ Assay. Genomic DNA was amplified by bias-controlled multiplex PCR before high-throughput sequencing. For the original study's pipeline: To quantify the absolute abundance of each unique TCRbeta CDR3 region, the sequences were collapsed and filtered. Clonality was defined as 1 minus Pielou's evenness and was calculated using productive rearrangements only. A previously published method was used to identify clones whose frequencies were significantly greater in on-treatment samples than in baseline samples. Here the immuneACCESS table is served through TCRdb, limited to in-frame sequences with V and J called. Missing clones are a known gap in these copies; in checked studies unresolved V genes cover under half, and the rest lacks a known reason. V, J and clone size are taken as reported in that table, and D and trimming were inferred from the DNA itself. For this sample the table gives 3,200 or so clones, of which about 59% were detected only once. Together, the top ten hold about a fifth of the sample.

The data were obtained in a study of sequential checkpoint blockade in melanoma (dated by TCRdb to 2018 to 2020). General notes on the study: Patients were assigned by 1:1 randomization to either first-line nivolumab followed by ipilimumab (arm A) or ipilimumab followed by nivolumab (arm B). Maintenance nivolumab came after both trial sequences. Summary of the overall study and its limitations: Larger, independent patient cohorts are needed to validate the response-prediction model that combines TCR metrics and mutation burden.

From cysteine to phenylalanine, the CDR3 is 16 amino acids long. Left in the record is the CDR3 DNA by itself, 48 bases read in frame from the first base. V is pruned by 6 bases and J by 7 bases, leaving 12 bases of the junction without a gene match. CDR1 and CDR2 are drawn from the germline V gene: MGHDK, SYGVNS. According to the study, the label for this sample's treatment or condition signals: randomized to nivolumab then ipilimumab (arm A) or the reverse (arm B). None of the patients in the trial had previously been given DNA-damaging chemotherapy. On a FACS Aria II flow cytometer, live CD3+CD8+ cells that were negative for CD19 and CD56 were sorted from thawed PBMCs. CheckMate 064, a randomized, open-label phase II trial of sequential checkpoint blockade, was the source of the samples, all of which came from patients with melanoma. Peripheral blood mononuclear cells were collected by leukapheresis, purified with Ficoll-Paque, and frozen in human serum with approximately 9.4% DMSO. Right after sorting, the blood CD3+CD8+ cells were verified to be >95% pure, and DNA extraction followed.

This specimen was CD8+ T cells sorted from blood (inferred from file names), taken from a patient given nivolumab and ipilimumab in sequence. The sequence links TRBV25-1 to TRBJ2-1; 10 central nucleotides agree with TRBD2. The sequence derives from a human donor with melanoma. The DNA is as follows: TGTGCCAGCAGCAACTTGGGGGCTAGCGGGAGAAATGAGCAGTTCTTC. Protein translation: CASSNLGASGRNEQFF.